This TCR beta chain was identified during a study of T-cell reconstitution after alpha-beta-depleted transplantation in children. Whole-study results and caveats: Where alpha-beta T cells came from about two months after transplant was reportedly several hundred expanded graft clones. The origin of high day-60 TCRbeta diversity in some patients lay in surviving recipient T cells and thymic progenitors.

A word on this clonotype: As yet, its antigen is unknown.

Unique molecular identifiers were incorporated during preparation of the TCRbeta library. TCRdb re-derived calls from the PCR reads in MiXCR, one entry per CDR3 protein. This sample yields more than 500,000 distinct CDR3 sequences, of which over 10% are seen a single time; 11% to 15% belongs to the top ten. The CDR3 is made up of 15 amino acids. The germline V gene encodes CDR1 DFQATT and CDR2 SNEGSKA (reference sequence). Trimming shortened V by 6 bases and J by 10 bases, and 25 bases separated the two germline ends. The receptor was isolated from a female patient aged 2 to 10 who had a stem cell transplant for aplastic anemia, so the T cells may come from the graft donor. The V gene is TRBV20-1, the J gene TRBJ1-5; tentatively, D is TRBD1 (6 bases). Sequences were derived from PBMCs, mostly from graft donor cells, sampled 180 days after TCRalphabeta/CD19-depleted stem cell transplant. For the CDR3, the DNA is TGCAGTGCCGGCTGGACAGAAAAACCTAAGATACCCCAGCATTTT. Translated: CSAGWTEKPKIPQHF.